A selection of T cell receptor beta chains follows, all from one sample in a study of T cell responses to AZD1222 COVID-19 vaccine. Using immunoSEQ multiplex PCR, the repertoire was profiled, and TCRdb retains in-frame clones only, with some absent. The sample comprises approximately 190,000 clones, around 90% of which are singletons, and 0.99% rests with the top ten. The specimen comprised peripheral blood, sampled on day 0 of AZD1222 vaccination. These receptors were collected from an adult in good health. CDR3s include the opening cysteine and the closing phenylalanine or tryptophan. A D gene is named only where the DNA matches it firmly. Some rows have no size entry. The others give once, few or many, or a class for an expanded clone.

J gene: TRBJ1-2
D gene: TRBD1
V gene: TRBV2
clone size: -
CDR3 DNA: TGTGCCAGCAGGTTACCGGGACAGGGTGATAAAGGCTATGGCTACACCTTC
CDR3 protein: CASRLPGQGDKGYGYTF

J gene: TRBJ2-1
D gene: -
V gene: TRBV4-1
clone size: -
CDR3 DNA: TGCGCCAGCAGCCCCCTCGGGGCCGAGCAGTTCTTC
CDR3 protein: CASSPLGAEQFF

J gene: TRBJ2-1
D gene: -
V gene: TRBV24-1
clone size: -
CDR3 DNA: TGTGCCACCAGTGACCTGGGACTGTACAATGAGCAGTTCTTC
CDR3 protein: CATSDLGLYNEQFF

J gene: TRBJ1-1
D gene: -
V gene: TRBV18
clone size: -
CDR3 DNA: TGTGCCAGCTCACCACTCGGGGATCTCAACACTGAAGCTTTCTTT
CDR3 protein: CASSPLGDLNTEAFF

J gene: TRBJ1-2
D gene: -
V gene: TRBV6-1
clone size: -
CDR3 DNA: TGTGCCAGCAGTGAATTTAACTATGGCTACACCTTC
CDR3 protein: CASSEFNYGYTF

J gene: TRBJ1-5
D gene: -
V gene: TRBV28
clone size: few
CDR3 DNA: TGTGCCAGCATCGGAGGATATAGCAATCAGCCCCAGCATTTT
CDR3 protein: CASIGGYSNQPQHF

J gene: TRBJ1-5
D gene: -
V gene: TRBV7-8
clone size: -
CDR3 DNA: TGTGCCAGCAGGGGGGAAGGTCAGCCCCAGCATTTT
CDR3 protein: CASRGEGQPQHF

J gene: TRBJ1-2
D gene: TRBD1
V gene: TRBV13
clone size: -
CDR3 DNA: TGTGCCAGCAGCTTAGGCCAAACAGGGGGCTTTGGCTACACCTTC
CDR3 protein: CASSLGQTGGFGYTF

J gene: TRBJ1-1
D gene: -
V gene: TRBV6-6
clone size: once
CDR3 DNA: TGTGCCAGCAGAGAAAGAGGGGGTCACACTGAAGCTTTCTTT
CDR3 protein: CASRERGGHTEAFF

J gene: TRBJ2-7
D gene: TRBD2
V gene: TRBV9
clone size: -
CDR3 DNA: TGTGCCAGCAGCGTAGAACTAGCGTCCCACGAGCAGTACTTC
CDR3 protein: CASSVELASHEQYF

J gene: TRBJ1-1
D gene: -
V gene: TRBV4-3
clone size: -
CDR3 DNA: TGCGCCAGCAGCCAAGGTTCAGCGCAGAACACTGAAGCTTTCTTT
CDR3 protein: CASSQGSAQNTEAFF

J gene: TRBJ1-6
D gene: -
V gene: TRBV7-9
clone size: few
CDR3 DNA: TGTGCCAGCAGCCCTACCCGGGAGTATAATTCACCCCTCCACTTT
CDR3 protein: CASSPTREYNSPLHF

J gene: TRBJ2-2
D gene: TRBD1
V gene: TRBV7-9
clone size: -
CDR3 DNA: TGTGCCAGCAGCACAAACAGGGGTCTTGGAACCGGGGAGCTGTTTTTT
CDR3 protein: CASSTNRGLGTGELFF

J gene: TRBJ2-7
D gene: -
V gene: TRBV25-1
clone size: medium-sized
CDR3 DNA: TGTGCCAGCAGTAAAGGGGGTACGGCCTCCTACGAGCAGTACTTC
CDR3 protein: CASSKGGTASYEQYF

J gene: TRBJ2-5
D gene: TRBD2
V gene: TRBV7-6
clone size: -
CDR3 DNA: TGTGCCAGCAGCAGGAAGACTAGCGGGAGGGACTACCAAGAGACCCAGTACTTC
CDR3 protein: CASSRKTSGRDYQETQYF

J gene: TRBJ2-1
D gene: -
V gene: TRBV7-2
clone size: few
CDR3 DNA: TGTGCCAGCAGCTTAGGAATCTACAATGAGCAGTTCTTC
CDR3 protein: CASSLGIYNEQFF

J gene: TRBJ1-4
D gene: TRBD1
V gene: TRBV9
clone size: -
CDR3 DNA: TGTGCCAGCAGCGTATCAGGGGGCGACGAAAAACTGTTTTTT
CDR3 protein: CASSVSGGDEKLFF

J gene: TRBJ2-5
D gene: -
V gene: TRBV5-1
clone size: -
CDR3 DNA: TGCGCCAGCAGCTTGGGACAGAAAGAGACCCAGTACTTC
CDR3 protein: CASSLGQKETQYF

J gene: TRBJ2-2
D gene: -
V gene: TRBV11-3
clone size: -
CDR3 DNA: TGTGCCAGCAGCTTATTATCGGGGAGGAATCTGTTTTTT
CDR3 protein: CASSLLSGRNLFF

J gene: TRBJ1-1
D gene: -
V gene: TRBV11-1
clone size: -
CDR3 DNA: TGTGCCAGCAGCTCAGATTACGGTGCCCTGAACACTGAAGCTTTCTTT
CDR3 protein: CASSSDYGALNTEAFF

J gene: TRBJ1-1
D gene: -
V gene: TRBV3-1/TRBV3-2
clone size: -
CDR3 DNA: TGTGCCAGCAGCCATCTGAGGAACACTGAAGCTTTCTTT
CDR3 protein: CASSHLRNTEAFF

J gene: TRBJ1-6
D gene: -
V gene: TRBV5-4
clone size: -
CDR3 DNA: TGTGCCAGCAGCTTGGTAGGGGTCAGTTCACCCCTCCACTTT
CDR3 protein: CASSLVGVSSPLHF

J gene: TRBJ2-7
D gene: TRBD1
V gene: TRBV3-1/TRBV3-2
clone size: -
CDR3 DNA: TGTGCCAGCAGCTTCTGGACAGGGACCCACGAGCAGTACTTC
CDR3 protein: CASSFWTGTHEQYF

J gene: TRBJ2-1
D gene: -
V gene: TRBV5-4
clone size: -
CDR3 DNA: TGTGCCAGCAGCTTGAGTCGGAGCAATGAGCAGTTCTTC
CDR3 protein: CASSLSRSNEQFF

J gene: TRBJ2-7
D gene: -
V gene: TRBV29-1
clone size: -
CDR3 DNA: TGCAGCGTTGAAGGGGCAGGGTCGGTATACGAGCAGTACTTC
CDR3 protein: CSVEGAGSVYEQYF

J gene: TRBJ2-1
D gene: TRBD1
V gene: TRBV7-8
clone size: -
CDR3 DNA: TGTGCCAGCAGTCCCGGACAGGGAGACTACAATGAGCAGTTCTTC
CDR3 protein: CASSPGQGDYNEQFF

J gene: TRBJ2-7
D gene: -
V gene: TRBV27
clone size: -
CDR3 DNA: TGTGCCAGCAGTCCCCGAAGGGCCGGGCTCTACGAGCAGTACTTC
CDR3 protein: CASSPRRAGLYEQYF

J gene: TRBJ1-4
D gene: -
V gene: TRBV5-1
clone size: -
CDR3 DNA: TGCGCCAGCAGCTTGGGTCTACGGTTGAATGAAAAACTGTTTTTT
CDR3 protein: CASSLGLRLNEKLFF

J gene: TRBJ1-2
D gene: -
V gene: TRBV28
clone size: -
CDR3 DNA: TGTGCCAGCAAGATAGGGGTAGGTGGCTACACCTTC
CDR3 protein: CASKIGVGGYTF

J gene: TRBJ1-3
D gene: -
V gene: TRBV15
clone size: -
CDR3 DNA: TGTGCCACCGGAGCCGTTGGGGGAGGGTCTGGAAACACCATATATTTT
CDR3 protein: CATGAVGGGSGNTIYF

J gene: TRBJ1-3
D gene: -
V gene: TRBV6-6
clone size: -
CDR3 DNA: TGTGCCAGCAGTTATGGCGACTCTGGAAACACCATATATTTT
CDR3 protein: CASSYGDSGNTIYF

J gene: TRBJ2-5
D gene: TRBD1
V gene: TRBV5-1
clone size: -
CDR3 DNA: TGCGCCAGCAGCTTCGACCGGGACAGGGGAGAGACCCAGTACTTC
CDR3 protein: CASSFDRDRGETQYF

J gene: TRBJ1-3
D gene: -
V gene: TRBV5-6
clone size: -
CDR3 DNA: TGTGCCAGCAGCCCCAGCAGGTTACTTGGAAACACCATATATTTT
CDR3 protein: CASSPSRLLGNTIYF

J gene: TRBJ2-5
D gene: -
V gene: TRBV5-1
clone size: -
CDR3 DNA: TGCGCCAGCAGCTTACAGGGTCCCGAGACCCAGTACTTC
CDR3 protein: CASSLQGPETQYF

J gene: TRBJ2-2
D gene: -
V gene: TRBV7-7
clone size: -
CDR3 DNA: TGTGCCAGCAGCTTAGCGGGGGGGCTGAACACCGGGGAGCTGTTTTTT
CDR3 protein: CASSLAGGLNTGELFF

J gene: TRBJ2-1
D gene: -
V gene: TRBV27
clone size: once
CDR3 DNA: TGTGCCAGCAGACCGACAGGTGGTGAGCAGTTCTTC
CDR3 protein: CASRPTGGEQFF

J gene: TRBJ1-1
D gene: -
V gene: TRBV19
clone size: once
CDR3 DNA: TGTGCCAGCCGACAGGCTGAAGCTTTCTTT
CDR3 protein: CASRQAEAFF

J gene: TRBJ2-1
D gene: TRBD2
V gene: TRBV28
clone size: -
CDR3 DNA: TGTGCCAGCAGCCCGTCCTTAGCGGGAGAAACCTACAATGAGCAGTTCTTC
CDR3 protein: CASSPSLAGETYNEQFF

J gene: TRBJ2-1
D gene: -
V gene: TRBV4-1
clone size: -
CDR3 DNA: TGCGCCAGCAGCCAAGACGTCGGGTACCGTGAGCAGTTCTTC
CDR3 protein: CASSQDVGYREQFF

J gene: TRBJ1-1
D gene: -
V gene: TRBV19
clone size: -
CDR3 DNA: TGTGCCAGTAGTATGGGGGGATCCCGGCGTACTGAAGCTTTCTTT
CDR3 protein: CASSMGGSRRTEAFF

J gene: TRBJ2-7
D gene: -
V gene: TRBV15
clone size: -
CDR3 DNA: TGTGCCACCAGCAGCCTCCAGACAGCCTCCTACGAGCAGTACTTC
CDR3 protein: CATSSLQTASYEQYF

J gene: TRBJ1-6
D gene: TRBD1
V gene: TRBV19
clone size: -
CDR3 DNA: TGTGCCAGTAGCCTCCTGGACAGGGCTATTTCACCCCTCCACTTT
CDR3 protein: CASSLLDRAISPLHF

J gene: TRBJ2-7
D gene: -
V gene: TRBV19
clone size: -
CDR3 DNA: TGTGCCAGTAGCCGGGGGGACAGACAGGGGCGATCCTACGAGCAGTACTTC
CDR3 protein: CASSRGDRQGRSYEQYF

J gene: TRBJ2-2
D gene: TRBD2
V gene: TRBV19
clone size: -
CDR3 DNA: TGTGCCAGTGGAAGGGGAGGGGACACCGGGGAGCTGTTTTTT
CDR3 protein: CASGRGGDTGELFF

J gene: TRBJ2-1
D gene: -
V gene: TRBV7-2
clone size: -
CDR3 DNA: TGTGCCAGCAGCTTAGGATTCGGCGGGGGCGCTCATGAGCAGTTCTTC
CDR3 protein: CASSLGFGGGAHEQFF

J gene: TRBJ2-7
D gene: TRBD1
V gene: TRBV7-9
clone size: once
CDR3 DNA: TGTGCCAGCAGCCGGGACAGCCTCTACGAGCAGTACTTC
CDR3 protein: CASSRDSLYEQYF

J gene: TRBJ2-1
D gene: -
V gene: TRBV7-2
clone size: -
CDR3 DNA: TGTGCCAGCAGCTTAGCGAATATAGGGAATGAGCAGTTCTTC
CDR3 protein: CASSLANIGNEQFF

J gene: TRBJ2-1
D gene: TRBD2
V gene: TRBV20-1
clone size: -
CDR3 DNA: TGCAGTGCTAGTCATAGCGGGAGCTCCTACAATGAGCAGTTCTTC
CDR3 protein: CSASHSGSSYNEQFF

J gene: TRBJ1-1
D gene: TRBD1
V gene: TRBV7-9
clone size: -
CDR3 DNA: TGTGCCAGCAGGGGACAGGGGAGCACTGAAGCTTTCTTT
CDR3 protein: CASRGQGSTEAFF